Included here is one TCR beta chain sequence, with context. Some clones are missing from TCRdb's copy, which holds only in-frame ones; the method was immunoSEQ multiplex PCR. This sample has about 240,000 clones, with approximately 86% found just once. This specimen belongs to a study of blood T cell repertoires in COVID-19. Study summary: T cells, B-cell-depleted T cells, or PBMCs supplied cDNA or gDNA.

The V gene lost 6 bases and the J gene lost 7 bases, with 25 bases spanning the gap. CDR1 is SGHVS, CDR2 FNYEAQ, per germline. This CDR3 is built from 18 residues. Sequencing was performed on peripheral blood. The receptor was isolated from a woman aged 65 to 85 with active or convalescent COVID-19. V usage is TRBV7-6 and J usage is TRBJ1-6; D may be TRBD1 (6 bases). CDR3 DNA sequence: TGTGCCAGCAGTTTAAGTGAGACAGGCCCTGGCTCCAATTCACCCCTCCACTTT. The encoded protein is CASSLSETGPGSNSPLHF.